The clone carrying this T cell receptor beta chain was counted only a few times. TCRdb processed the RACE reads anew with MiXCR; each CDR3 protein has one entry. The sample comprises around 180,000 distinct CDR3 sequences, approximately 29% of which are singletons, and roughly 3% rests with the top ten. The time point here: pre-sensitization, week 0. The treatment is: therapeutic diphenylcyclopropenone sensitization with weekly scalp DPC. The data stem from a study of human T cells and chemical hapten exposure. Study context: Minor pooled library volume differences mainly drove per-sample TCR yield variation.

The sample here was whole blood, taken in connection with sensitization to the hapten diphenylcyclopropenone (DPC). The TCR sequence derives from a woman aged 25 to 39 with alopecia areata. Some clones in this sample may be carry-over from other donors' samples.

In DNA, the CDR3 is TGTGCCAGCAGGCCTAGCGGGGCCCCCTACAATGAGCAGTTCTTC. As protein: CASRPSGAPYNEQFF. The rearrangement uses TRBV7-3 and TRBJ2-1, with 9 nucleotides matching TRBD2. The V gene end was trimmed by 6 bases and the J gene end by 2 bases; junction bases not matched to a gene: 5. Germline V gene sequence: CDR1 SGHTA, CDR2 FQGTGA. The CDR3 is made up of 15 amino acids. The full variable domain, completed using reference TRBV7-3 and TRBJ2-1, is GAGVSQTPSNKVTEKGKYVELRCDPISGHTALYWYRQSLGQGPEFLIYFQGTGAADDSGLPNDRFFAVRPEGSVSTLKIQRTERGDSAVYLCASRPSGAPYNEQFFGPGTRLTVL.